The TCR beta chain described here comes from a study of shared clonotypes between healthy human individuals. General study results and limits: Unshared clonotypes carried lower generation probabilities than those common to all four donors.

In the case of this clone: Antigen unknown.

Here immunoSEQ multiplex PCR was the method, and the copy in TCRdb shows in-frame clones only, minus some. Of around 2,000,000 clones listed, 95% are singletons. Germline V lookup: CDR1 MNHEY, CDR2 SVGAGI. The CDR3 spans 13 residues. Trimming removed 6 bases from V and 0 bases from J, with 8 bases in between. This TCR came from a man between 18 and 35 years old in good health. Sequencing used naive CD4+ T cells sorted from blood. Subset described: CD45RA+ positively selected. J is TRBJ1-2 and V is TRBV6-5; D may be TRBD1 (5 bases). The CDR3 protein is CASSVGANYGYTF. As DNA, the CDR3 is TGTGCCAGCAGCGTAGGGGCTAACTATGGCTACACCTTC.